This TCR beta chain derives from a study of blood T cell repertoires in COVID-19. Study overall: Samples taken during acute and convalescent COVID-19 were collected in the United States, Italy and Spain. Sample material is recorded as cDNA or gDNA derived from T cells, B-cell-depleted T cells, or PBMCs.

Under the authors' procedure: Counts of nucleated cells, estimated from reference gene primer amplification, were obtained. The table came from immunoSEQ multiplex PCR; TCRdb's copy has only in-frame clones and leaves some out. The V and J calls and clone size are taken from that table; D and trimming were inferred from the DNA. The profile shows fewer than 180,000 clones, 75% to 90% of them singletons. The sample taken for sequencing was peripheral blood. This clonotype was sampled from a man aged 70-80 years with acute or convalescent COVID-19.

The CDR3 is CASRQSTDTQYF. Written as DNA, the CDR3 is TGCGCCAGTAGACAGAGCACAGATACGCAGTATTTT. The V call is TRBV5-1, the J call TRBJ2-3; perhaps TRBD1 as D (5 bases). From germline, CDR1 is SGHRS and CDR2 YFSETQ. V was pared by 8 bases and J by 0 bases, with 7 bases between. The CDR3 loop spans 12 amino acids.